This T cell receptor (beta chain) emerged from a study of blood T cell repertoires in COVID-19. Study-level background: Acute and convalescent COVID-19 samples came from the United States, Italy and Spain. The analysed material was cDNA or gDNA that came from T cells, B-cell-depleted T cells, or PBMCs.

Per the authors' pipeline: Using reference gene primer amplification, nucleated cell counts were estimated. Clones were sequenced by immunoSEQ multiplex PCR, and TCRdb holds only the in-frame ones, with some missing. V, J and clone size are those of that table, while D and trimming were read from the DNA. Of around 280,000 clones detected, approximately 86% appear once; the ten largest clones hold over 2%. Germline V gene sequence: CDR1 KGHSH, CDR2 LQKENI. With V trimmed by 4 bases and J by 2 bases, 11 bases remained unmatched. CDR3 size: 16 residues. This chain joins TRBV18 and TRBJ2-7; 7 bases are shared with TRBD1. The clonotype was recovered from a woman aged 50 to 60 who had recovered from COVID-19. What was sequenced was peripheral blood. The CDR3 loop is CASSQLGWDRTYEQYF. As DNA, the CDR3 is TGTGCCAGCTCACAGCTTGGGTGGGACAGAACCTACGAGCAGTACTTC.